Below are 14 T cell receptor beta chains sequenced from a single sample in a study of blood T cell repertoires in COVID-19. Clones were sequenced by immunoSEQ multiplex PCR, and TCRdb holds only the in-frame ones, with some missing. The sample lists some 100,000 clones, 70% to 80% occurring once. The sample comprised peripheral blood. These receptors were collected from a human donor in a cohort sampled during active COVID-19.

Only a few counts were recorded for this clone. The chain links TRBV7-8 to TRBJ2-1; D call uncertain. Trimming shortened V by 3 bases and J by 0 bases, and 9 bases separated the two germline ends. The length of the CDR3 is 15 residues. Germline V lookup: CDR1 SGHVS, CDR2 FQNEAQ. The DNA for the CDR3 is TGTGCCAGCAGCTTCCTGACAAGCTCCTACAATGAGCAGTTCTTC. It translates to CASSFLTSSYNEQFF. Full variable domain (missing parts from reference TRBV7-8 and TRBJ2-1): GAGVSQSPRYKVAKRGQDVALRCDPISGHVSLFWYQQALGQGPEFLTYFQNEAQLDKSGLPSDRFFAERPEGSVSTLKIQRTQQEDSAVYLCASSFLTSSYNEQFFGPGTRLTVL.

The V gene is TRBV19, the J gene TRBJ2-7, with 8 positions matching TRBD2. The CDR3 runs 16 residues. Germline trimming cut 3 bases from V and 7 bases from J; bases unmatched to any gene: 14. Germline CDR1 reads LNHDA; CDR2 reads SQIVND (reference sequence). The CDR3 DNA follows: TGTGCCAGTAGTATGGTCCGTCCGGGAGGGCAGGGGGAGCAGTACTTC. Translation: CASSMVRPGGQGEQYF.

The CDR3 DNA sequence: TGTGCCAGCTCATGGGGACTAGCGGAGACCCAGTACTTC. This codes for CASSWGLAETQYF. The chain has TRBV18 and TRBJ2-5; 10 nucleotides match TRBD2. Germline V gene lookup returns CDR1 KGHSH and CDR2 LQKENI. Germline trimming cut 5 bases from V and 5 bases from J; bases unmatched to any gene: 2. CDR3 length equals 13 residues.

The chain couples TRBV19 to TRBJ2-5; 13 bases are shared with TRBD2. The length of the CDR3 is 17 residues. After removal of 3 bases from V and 1 base from J, the junction contained 5 bases not matched to a gene. Germline loops: CDR1 LNHDA, CDR2 SQIVND (reference sequence). The CDR3 protein is CASSIRTSGGSQETQYF. CDR3 nucleotide sequence: TGTGCCAGTAGTATCCGGACTAGCGGGGGATCCCAAGAGACCCAGTACTTC.

Here the CDR3 DNA reads TGTGCCAGCAGCCAAGGGACAGGGCAAGGGTCACCCCTCCACTTT. This codes for CASSQGTGQGSPLHF. The chain has TRBV3-1 (or the pseudogene TRBV3-2) and TRBJ1-6; the match to TRBD1 covers 8 bases. CDR1 LGHDT and CDR2 YNNKEL come from the germline V gene (reference sequence). The CDR3 has 15 residues. Trimming cost V 1 base and J 10 bases; bases outside gene matches: 6.

This clone was found a few times. V usage is TRBV3-1 (or the pseudogene TRBV3-2) and J usage is TRBJ2-1, with D possibly being TRBD2 (6 bases). This CDR3 contains 13 residues. Trimming shortened V by 2 bases and J by 10 bases, and 12 bases separated the two germline ends. Germline values: CDR1 LGHDT, CDR2 YNNKEL (reference sequence). CDR3 region: CASSQRGLNEQFF. CDR3 in DNA: TGTGCCAGCAGCCAACGGGGGTTGAACGAGCAGTTCTTC.

The chain employs TRBV7-8 and TRBJ1-5; D is uncertain. The germline CDR1 and CDR2 sequences are SGHVS and FQNEAQ. V was pared by 1 base and J by 0 bases, with 13 bases between. The CDR3 spans 17 residues. CDR3 coding DNA: TGTGCCAGCAGCTTAGGGGTTCGCGGTTATAGCAATCAGCCCCAGCATTTT. Amino acid sequence: CASSLGVRGYSNQPQHF.

The chain is built from TRBV6-5 and TRBJ1-2; TRBD1 matches 7 bases. V lost 4 bases and J lost 3; bases outside the gene matches: 8. Germline V lookup: CDR1 MNHEY, CDR2 SVGAGI. There are 15 residues in the CDR3. This chain's CDR3 is CASSSPGQTDYGYTF. CDR3 bases: TGTGCCAGCAGTTCACCGGGACAGACTGACTATGGCTACACCTTC.

This clone was seen more than once but under ten times. The J gene is TRBJ2-4, the V gene TRBV2; a possible D gene is TRBD1 (6 bases). CDR1 is SNHLY and CDR2 is FYNNEI in the germline V gene. CDR3 length equals 17 residues. The germline V and J ends were trimmed by 6 bases and 3 bases, with 21 bases remaining between them. In DNA, the CDR3 is TGTGCCAGCAGGCCATGGGGGCAGCCCAAAGGCAAAAACATTCAGTACTTC. Amino acids: CASRPWGQPKGKNIQYF.

The genes are TRBV10-3 and TRBJ1-1, with 7 bases identical to TRBD1. The CDR3 covers 15 residues. The germline gives CDR1 ENHRY, CDR2 SYGVKD. V was clipped by 3 bases and J by 1 base; unmatched bases: 5. CDR3 nucleotides: TGTGCCATCAGTGATCAAGCAGGGGGGAACACTGAAGCTTTCTTT. It yields the protein CAISDQAGGNTEAFF.

The CDR3 spells CASSDGDAGTEAFF. CDR3 nucleotides: TGTGCCAGCAGCGACGGGGATGCCGGCACTGAAGCTTTCTTT. The V call is TRBV6-5, the J call TRBJ1-1; D call uncertain. The germline V and J ends were trimmed by 6 bases and 4 bases, with 15 bases remaining between them. This CDR3 contains 14 residues. Germline lookup yields CDR1 MNHEY and CDR2 SVGAGI.

This clone was picked up one time. The chain uses TRBV28 and TRBJ1-1; tentative D call: TRBD1 (5 bases). The length of the CDR3 is 14 residues. Per germline, CDR1 MDHEN and CDR2 SYDVKM. The V and J ends lost 4 bases and 5 bases respectively, with 14 bases between them. The DNA for the CDR3 is TGTGCCAGCAGTTCCCGCGGCGGGGGGACTGAAGCTTTCTTT. Translation gives CASSSRGGGTEAFF.

The chain combines TRBV2 with TRBJ1-6, with D unclear. V shed 11 bases and J shed 7 bases, with 12 bases lying between them. The CDR3 is 12 residues long. The germline CDR1 and CDR2 sequences are SNHLY and FYNNEI. The CDR3 region is CAGDGMNSPLHF. As DNA, the CDR3 is TGTGCCGGAGACGGGATGAATTCACCCCTCCACTTT.

The chain carries TRBV12-3 or TRBV12-4 and TRBJ2-1; 9 bases are shared with TRBD2. The CDR3 consists of 12 residues. With V trimmed by 2 bases and J by 16 bases, 6 bases remained unmatched. The CDR3 loop reads CASSLFGTSYFF. CDR3 DNA: TGTGCCAGCAGTTTATTCGGGACTAGCTATTTCTTC.